Below are 32 T cell receptor beta chains sequenced from a single sample in a study of identical twins. Each CDR3 protein is one row after TCRdb ran MiXCR on the 5' RACE reads. The table has 1.5 million to 2 million distinct CDR3 sequences, about 32% seen once. The source material was cord blood. The receptor set was obtained from a newborn girl in good health.

In this sample, this clonotype turned up a few times. The chain carries TRBV14 and TRBJ2-1; 10 nucleotides align to TRBD2. V lost 2 bases to trimming and J lost 3 bases; unmatched junction nucleotides: 4. This CDR3 comprises 16 residues. The V gene's germline CDR1 is SGHDN and CDR2 FVKESK. The CDR3 DNA is TGTGCCAGCAGCCAACGTAGCGGGAGGATCTACAATGAGCAGTTCTTC. Its translation: CASSQRSGRIYNEQFF. Combining the CDR3 with reference TRBV14 and TRBJ2-1 gives the whole variable domain EAGVTQFPSHSVIEKGQTVTLRCDPISGHDNLYWYRRVMGKEIKFLLHFVKESKQDESGMPNNRFLAERTGGTYSTLKVQPAELEDSGVYFCASSQRSGRIYNEQFFGPGTRLTVL.

V gene TRBV18 combines with J gene TRBJ1-6; no reliable D call. V lost 6 bases, J lost 0 bases, and 9 bases lay in between. Germline CDR1 KGHSH, CDR2 LQKENI. The CDR3 is 15 residues long. The CDR3 protein is CASSLTSSYNSPLHF. For the CDR3, the DNA is TGTGCCAGCTCTCTTACGAGCTCCTATAATTCACCCCTCCACTTT. The variable domain in full, with the rest retrieved from reference TRBV18 and TRBJ1-6, is NAGVMQNPRHLVRRRGQEARLRCSPMKGHSHVYWYRQLPEEGLKFMVYLQKENIIDESGMPKERFSAEFPKEGPSILRIQQVVRGDSAAYFCASSLTSSYNSPLHFGNGTRLTVT.

Note on this clonotype: With a much larger clone just one base away, this may be a read error. V is TRBV7-9 and J is TRBJ1-6; 8 nucleotides line up with TRBD1. From germline, CDR1 is SEHNR and CDR2 FQNEAQ (reference sequence). The CDR3 extends over 14 amino acids. The J segment lost 9 bases and the V segment lost 5 bases, leaving 6 bases of the junction unmatched. CDR3 coding DNA: TGTGCCAGCAGCCACGGACAGGGTGGTTCACCCCTCCACTTT. The encoded protein is CASSHGQGGSPLHF.

V and J are TRBV20-1 and TRBJ1-4; D might be TRBD1 (5 bases). V lost 3 bases and J 3 bases, leaving 23 bases between the germline ends. There are 18 residues in the CDR3. The germline gives CDR1 DFQATT, CDR2 SNEGSKA (reference sequence). CDR3 nucleotides: TGCAGTGCTAGTTATTTGTTCTTACCCAGGGATGCTAATGAAAAACTGTTTTTT. Translated, it gives CSASYLFLPRDANEKLFF.

This chain connects TRBV10-3 to TRBJ2-1, with D maybe TRBD2 (5 bases). The V and J ends lost 10 bases and 10 bases respectively, with 14 bases between them. Germline loops: CDR1 ENHRY, CDR2 SYGVKD. This CDR3 contains 11 residues. This chain's CDR3 is CATQTGEEQFF. CDR3 DNA sequence: TGTGCCACGCAGACTGGGGAGGAGCAGTTCTTC.

This chain joins TRBV6-5 and TRBJ2-7, with TRBD2 identical over 11 bases. The germline CDR1 and CDR2 sequences are MNHEY and SVGAGI. Germline trimming cut 5 bases from V and 7 bases from J; bases unmatched to any gene: 10. The CDR3 totals 15 residues. The CDR3: CASSIILAGAGEQYF. The CDR3 DNA is TGTGCCAGCAGTATCATACTAGCGGGAGCTGGTGAGCAGTACTTC.

This sequence joins TRBV25-1 and TRBJ2-7; weak D call: TRBD2 (6 bases). The CDR3 totals 15 residues. Per the germline V gene, CDR1 is MGHDK and CDR2 is SYGVNS. Trimming removed 2 bases from V and 7 bases from J, with 18 bases in between. The CDR3 here is CASSEMVAVDNEQYF. DNA for the CDR3: TGTGCCAGCAGTGAAATGGTAGCGGTTGACAATGAGCAGTACTTC.

The rearrangement uses TRBV20-1 and TRBJ1-2; TRBD1 aligns across 8 bases. Germline trimming cut 4 bases from V and 5 bases from J; bases unmatched to any gene: 6. Germline CDR1 is DFQATT and CDR2 is SNEGSKA (reference sequence). The CDR3 has 13 amino acids. Here the CDR3 reads CSANRGTIYGYTF. The CDR3 region has the DNA TGCAGTGCTAACAGGGGGACTATTTATGGCTACACCTTC.

This clonotype was detected a few times. The chain carries TRBV27 and TRBJ2-3; D perhaps matches TRBD1 (5 bases). The germline gives CDR1 MNHEY, CDR2 SMNVEV (reference sequence). The CDR3 length is 19 residues. V was clipped by 5 bases and J by 0 bases, with 24 bases between them. CDR3 nucleotides: TGTGCCAGCAGTCCACCGCAATACAGGCTACTCATTAGCACAGATACGCAGTATTTT. This encodes CASSPPQYRLLISTDTQYF.

This chain connects TRBV6-4 to TRBJ1-4; D is perhaps TRBD1 (5 bases). Per the germline V gene, CDR1 is MRHNA and CDR2 is SNTAGT. The CDR3 extends over 14 amino acids. The V end lost 6 bases, the J end lost 5 bases, and 13 bases lay between the germline ends. In DNA, the CDR3 is TGTGCCAGCAGGCCCGGGTCAGGGAATGAAAAACTGTTTTTT. Translation gives CASRPGSGNEKLFF.

The chain has TRBV12-3 or TRBV12-4 and TRBJ1-1; D is undetermined. The CDR3 is 15 residues long. The CDR3 sequence is CVAHSQEVLNTEAFF. CDR3 DNA: TGTGTAGCGCATTCCCAGGAGGTCCTGAACACTGAAGCTTTCTTT.

This clonotype showed up just a few times. The chain uses TRBV27 and TRBJ2-3; 7 nucleotides match TRBD1. V lost 2 bases to trimming and J lost 5 bases; unmatched junction nucleotides: 10. The CDR3 covers 16 residues. Per germline, CDR1 MNHEY and CDR2 SMNVEV (reference sequence). The CDR3: CASSLRRQGEGDTQYF. The CDR3 DNA follows: TGTGCCAGCAGTTTACGGAGACAGGGAGAGGGAGATACGCAGTATTTT.

This clonotype was observed a handful of times. The chain employs TRBV3-1 and TRBJ1-1, with a weak D call TRBD1 (5 bases). Trimming took off 1 base at V and 6 bases at J, with 12 bases between the two ends. The CDR3 has 14 residues. Germline V lookup: CDR1 LGHDT, CDR2 YNNKEL (reference sequence). CDR3 coding DNA: TGTGCCAGCAGCCAAGCGCTGAGGGACGCTGAAGCTTTCTTT. This sequence encodes CASSQALRDAEAFF.

This clonotype appeared a few times. The V call is TRBV15, the J call TRBJ1-2; 8 bases fit TRBD1. V gave up 5 bases and J gave up 3 bases; unmatched junction bases: 8. The germline V gene encodes CDR1 LNHNV and CDR2 YYDKDF (reference sequence). There are 15 residues in the CDR3. CDR3 in amino acids: CATSLTLDRDYGYTF. As DNA, the CDR3 is TGTGCCACCAGCTTGACCCTGGACAGGGACTATGGCTACACCTTC.

The chain couples TRBV5-1 to TRBJ2-1; the D is unclear. The CDR3 is 12 residues long. Trimming left V 4 bases short and J 9 bases short, with 11 bases between. The V gene's germline CDR1 is SGHRS and CDR2 YFSETQ. The CDR3 protein is CASSVSPSEQFF. CDR3 sequence (DNA): TGCGCCAGCAGCGTGTCCCCGTCTGAGCAGTTCTTC.

There are a few counts of this clonotype. V gene TRBV12-3 or TRBV12-4 combines with J gene TRBJ2-1, with 12 nucleotides matching TRBD2. V lost 5 bases to trimming and J lost 3 bases; unmatched junction nucleotides: 5. CDR3 length: 16 amino acids. CDR3 region: CASSGTSGYHYNEQFF. DNA for the CDR3: TGTGCCAGCAGTGGGACTAGCGGGTATCACTACAATGAGCAGTTCTTC.

This clonotype turned up a few times. CDR3 loop: CASSRAGGPGDTQYF. The CDR3 DNA follows: TGTGCCAGCAGCCGAGCGGGGGGGCCCGGAGATACGCAGTATTTT. This chain links TRBV14 with TRBJ2-3; 10 positions agree with TRBD2. The V gene's germline CDR1 is SGHDN and CDR2 FVKESK. J gave up 5 bases and V 4 bases, and 6 bases lay outside the gene matches. The CDR3 consists of 15 residues.

This clonotype was counted ten times or more. The rearrangement joins TRBV10-3 to TRBJ2-3; TRBD2 matches 8 bases. The CDR3 extends over 16 amino acids. After removal of 0 bases from V and 3 bases from J, the junction contained 5 bases not matched to a gene. The germline CDR1 and CDR2 sequences are ENHRY and SYGVKD. The CDR3 sequence: CAISESKASGTDTQYF. CDR3 sequence (DNA): TGTGCCATCAGTGAGTCGAAAGCTAGCGGGACAGATACGCAGTATTTT.

The chain combines TRBV5-6 with TRBJ2-7; a weak D match, TRBD1 (5 bases). This CDR3 has 15 residues. V lost 3 bases, J lost 7 bases, and 20 bases lay in between. The germline V gene has CDR1 SGHDT and CDR2 YYEEEE. The CDR3 here is CASSSPGIGHYEQYF. The CDR3 DNA reads as TGTGCCAGCAGCTCCCCAGGTATAGGACACTATGAGCAGTACTTC.

V and J are TRBV28 and TRBJ2-5; 10 nucleotides match TRBD2. Trimming cost V 3 bases and J 11 bases; bases outside gene matches: 15. CDR3 length: 16 residues. The germline V gene has CDR1 MDHEN and CDR2 SYDVKM. CDR3 amino acids: CASSFTLAGVFEGQYF. CDR3 in DNA: TGTGCCAGCAGTTTTACTCTAGCGGGAGTTTTCGAGGGGCAGTACTTC.

V usage is TRBV7-2 and J usage is TRBJ1-6, with D perhaps TRBD1 (5 bases). Germline V gives CDR1 SGHTA, CDR2 FQGNSA. The V gene lost 3 bases and the J gene lost 1 base, with 16 bases spanning the gap. This CDR3 is 18 amino acids long. This chain's CDR3 is CASSFGQGPISYNSPLHF. CDR3 nucleotides: TGTGCCAGCAGCTTCGGGCAGGGTCCTATTTCCTATAATTCACCCCTCCACTTT.

This chain connects TRBV12-5 to TRBJ2-1; 10 bases line up with TRBD2. Germline CDR1 and CDR2: LGHNT and FRNRAP. After removal of 4 bases from V and 6 bases from J, the junction contained 6 bases not matched to a gene. This CDR3 contains 15 residues. The CDR3 sequence: CASGSKREGRNEQFF. DNA for the CDR3: TGTGCTAGTGGTTCGAAGCGGGAGGGCCGCAATGAGCAGTTCTTC.

The chain recombines TRBV15 with TRBJ2-1; 12 bases fit TRBD2. The CDR3 loop spans 17 amino acids. Germline V lookup: CDR1 LNHNV, CDR2 YYDKDF (reference sequence). The junction had 10 bases not matched to a gene; V was cut back by 5 bases and J by 5 bases. CDR3 amino acids: CATSGLAGGLEDNEQFF. Here the CDR3 DNA reads TGTGCCACCAGCGGGCTAGCGGGGGGGCTCGAGGACAATGAGCAGTTCTTC.

This clonotype showed up just a few times. J is TRBJ1-2 and V is TRBV12-3 or TRBV12-4; D might be TRBD1 (6 bases). The V end was cut by 6 bases, the J end by 7 bases, with 12 bases between. This CDR3 has 12 amino acids. The CDR3 protein is CASRLQGPGYTF. As DNA, the CDR3 is TGTGCCAGCAGGCTACAGGGTCCTGGCTACACCTTC.

The table lists this clonotype with a few counts. J is TRBJ2-1 and V is TRBV7-2, with TRBD2 as a possible D gene (5 bases). The ends were cut back, 5 bases at V and 7 bases at J, with 9 bases in the middle. The CDR3 consists of 12 residues. In germline, CDR1 is SGHTA, CDR2 FQGNSA. The CDR3 DNA sequence: TGTGCCAGCAGCCCGGGGAAGAATGAGCAGTTCTTC. This encodes CASSPGKNEQFF. The complete variable domain, with remaining parts taken from reference TRBV7-2 and TRBJ2-1, reads GAGVSQSPSNKVTEKGKDVELRCDPISGHTALYWYRQSLGQGLEFLIYFQGNSAPDKSGLPSDRFSAERTGGSVSTLTIQRTQQEDSAVYLCASSPGKNEQFFGPGTRLTVL.

Comments on this clonotype: A much larger clonotype is one base distant, so this may be a read error. The gene calls are TRBV9 and TRBJ2-5, with D perhaps TRBD2 (7 bases). Trimming cost V 0 bases and J 11 bases, with 20 bases left between them. In germline, CDR1 is SGDLS, CDR2 YYNGEE. The CDR3 runs to 15 residues. This CDR3 reads CASSVERGGYNEQYF. The CDR3 DNA follows: TGTGCCAGCAGCGTAGAAAGGGGGGGATACAATGAGCAGTACTTC.

Concerning this clonotype itself: Just one base apart from a much larger clone, this may be a read error. The genes are TRBV2 and TRBJ2-1, with 7 nucleotides matching TRBD1. The V and J ends lost 6 bases and 9 bases, in that order; junction bases with no gene match: 2. The CDR3 contains 11 residues. In germline, CDR1 is SNHLY, CDR2 FYNNEI. The CDR3 sequence: CASRTGIEQFF. In DNA, the CDR3 is TGTGCCAGCAGGACAGGGATTGAGCAGTTCTTC.

In this sample, this clonotype turned up a few times. CDR3 DNA: TGTGCCATCGCGGGACACTCCTATGGCTACACCTTC. Protein sequence: CAIAGHSYGYTF. The chain uses TRBV10-3 and TRBJ1-2, with D possibly matching TRBD1 (6 bases). Germline CDR1 reads ENHRY; CDR2 reads SYGVKD. The CDR3 runs to 12 residues. V shed 8 bases and J shed 4 bases, with 11 bases lying between them.

In this sample, this clonotype turned up many times. J is TRBJ1-1 and V is TRBV5-1, with D possibly being TRBD1 (6 bases). The V end lost 2 bases, the J end lost 6 bases, and 11 bases lay between the germline ends. The CDR3 has 13 amino acids. The V gene's germline CDR1 is SGHRS and CDR2 YFSETQ. The CDR3 reads CASSLQGGAEAFF. The CDR3 bases are TGCGCCAGCAGCTTACAGGGTGGGGCTGAAGCTTTCTTT.

This clonotype has a handful of counts. The rearrangement links TRBV2 to TRBJ2-6; 9 nucleotides align to TRBD1. Germline values: CDR1 SNHLY, CDR2 FYNNEI. V shed 6 bases, J shed 1 base, and the junction held 1 base outside the gene matches. CDR3 length equals 15 residues. The CDR3 sequence is CASRGQGSGANVLTF. The CDR3 DNA follows: TGTGCCAGCAGGGGACAGGGTTCTGGGGCCAACGTCCTGACTTTC.

This clonotype was seen a handful of times. V gene TRBV28 combines with J gene TRBJ2-1; maybe TRBD2 (6 bases). V was shortened by 4 bases and J by 5 bases, with 21 bases between the two germline ends. The CDR3 totals 17 residues. CDR1 and CDR2 (germline): MDHEN, SYDVKM. CDR3 protein: CASSSPLSGSLHNEQFF. The DNA of the CDR3 is TGTGCCAGCAGTTCGCCCCTTAGCGGATCCCTTCACAATGAGCAGTTCTTC.

The V gene is TRBV14, the J gene TRBJ2-7; 9 bases are shared with TRBD1. Germline CDR1 is SGHDN and CDR2 is FVKESK. CDR3 length equals 18 residues. J gave up 0 bases and V 1 base, and 10 bases lay outside the gene matches. In DNA, the CDR3 is TGTGCCAGCAGCCAAGGAGGCGGGACAGGGCGCAGCTCCTACGAGCAGTACTTC. Protein product: CASSQGGGTGRSSYEQYF.